What follows describes a single TCR beta chain. Its antigen is undetermined. Averaging roughly 110 mL, one heparinised blood draw was given by each donor. Germline V gives CDR1 LGHNA, CDR2 YNFKEQ. The CDR3 length is 16 residues. Trimming removed 4 bases from V and 10 bases from J; junction bases left unmatched: 8. Of the isolated RNA, all was reverse transcribed, and so the sequenced material was expressed TCRB transcripts. Measured with immunoSEQ multiplex PCR; TCRdb has only the in-frame clones, and not every one. The table lists 360,000 or so clones, around a fifth of them singletons. The data were taken from a study of beta chain features in type 1 diabetes. Findings and caveats of the study: Type 1 diabetes patients had VDJ junctions that carried fewer insertions and more deletions.

V usage is TRBV4-2 and J usage is TRBJ2-1; TRBD2 matches at 15 bases. Source material: naive CD4+ T cells from blood. The origin of this receptor is a woman in her late teens or twenties in good health. As DNA, the CDR3 is TGTGCCAGCAGCCTTCGGACTAGCGGGGGGGCTGGGGAGCAGTTCTTC. Its translation: CASSLRTSGGAGEQFF.